Detailed here is one T cell receptor beta chain. Its antigen is not identified. CDR1 is LNHDA and CDR2 is SQIVND in the germline V gene (reference sequence). The length of the CDR3 is 18 residues. Trimming stripped 5 bases from V and 4 bases from J, with 26 bases between. Use of 60 Vbeta and 13 Jbeta primers characterized the PCR. Assay: immunoSEQ multiplex PCR; the TCRdb copy retains only in-frame clones and omits some. Of approximately 180,000 clones listed, 84% were seen once; the top ten hold more than 4%. The sample belongs to a study of cytomegalovirus exposure and HLA in healthy donors. General study findings and limits: A link between a missense DCLRE1C variant and TCR beta V- and J-gene trimming emerged from a later analysis. TCR beta sequences reportedly predicted the HLA-A and HLA-B alleles of most subjects accurately.

Sample: PBMCs. The chain links TRBV19 to TRBJ1-2; no clear D. The source is a man between 18 and 29 years old in good health and CMV-seronegative. The CDR3: CASSGSDPPGQYRYGYTF. CDR3 sequence (DNA): TGTGCCAGTAGTGGATCCGATCCCCCGGGTCAGTATCGCTATGGCTACACCTTC.